This T cell receptor (beta chain) was obtained from a study of T cells in Graves' hyperthyroidism and ophthalmopathy. Amplification of TCR beta CDR3 regions was performed using RNA transcripts as template. Researchers ran a first-round RT-PCR on the TCR CDR3 using the HTBI primer set. From the multiplex PCR reads, TCRdb called clonotypes with MiXCR, one entry per CDR3 protein. The table includes more than 550,000 distinct CDR3 sequences, just under 45% detected once. The V gene's germline CDR1 is KGHDR and CDR2 SFDVKD. CDR3 length: 15 amino acids. V shed 4 bases and J 9 bases; nucleotides not matched to a gene: 10.

This sequence joins TRBV24-1 and TRBJ2-5; 10 nucleotides line up with TRBD1. The sample comprised peripheral blood or thyroid tissue (not recorded which). This clonotype was obtained from an adult man with Graves' disease, either hyperthyroidism or ophthalmopathy (not recorded which). CDR3 protein: CATSEDGQGEQPQYF. CDR3 sequence (DNA): TGTGCCACCAGTGAGGACGGACAGGGGGAACAGCCCCAGTACTTC.